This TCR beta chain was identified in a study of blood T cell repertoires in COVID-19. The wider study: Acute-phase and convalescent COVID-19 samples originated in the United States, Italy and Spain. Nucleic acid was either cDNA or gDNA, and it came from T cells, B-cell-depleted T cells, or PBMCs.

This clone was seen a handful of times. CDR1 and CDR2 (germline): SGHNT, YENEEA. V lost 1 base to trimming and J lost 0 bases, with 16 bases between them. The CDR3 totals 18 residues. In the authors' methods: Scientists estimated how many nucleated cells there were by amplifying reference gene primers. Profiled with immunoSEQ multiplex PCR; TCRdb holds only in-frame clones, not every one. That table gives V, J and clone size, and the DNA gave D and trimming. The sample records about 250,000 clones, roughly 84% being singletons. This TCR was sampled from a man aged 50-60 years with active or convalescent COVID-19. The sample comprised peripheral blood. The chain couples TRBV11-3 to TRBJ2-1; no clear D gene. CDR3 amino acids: CASSLGGSFSNSYNEQFF. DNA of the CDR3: TGTGCCAGCAGCTTAGGCGGTTCTTTTTCCAACTCCTACAATGAGCAGTTCTTC.